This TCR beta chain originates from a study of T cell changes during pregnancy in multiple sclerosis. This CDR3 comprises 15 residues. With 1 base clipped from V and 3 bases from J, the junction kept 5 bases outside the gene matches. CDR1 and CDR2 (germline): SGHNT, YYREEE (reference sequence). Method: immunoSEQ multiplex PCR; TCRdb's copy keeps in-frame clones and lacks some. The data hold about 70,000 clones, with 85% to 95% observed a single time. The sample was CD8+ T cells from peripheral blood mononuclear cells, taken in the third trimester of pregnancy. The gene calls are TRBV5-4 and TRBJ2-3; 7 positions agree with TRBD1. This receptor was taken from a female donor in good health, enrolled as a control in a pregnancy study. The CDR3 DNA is TGTGCCAGCAGCTTGCCGTCAGGGGGAACAGATACGCAGTATTTT. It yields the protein CASSLPSGGTDTQYF.